There are a few counts of the clone carrying this T cell receptor (beta chain). The table came from immunoSEQ multiplex PCR; TCRdb's copy has only in-frame clones and leaves some out. The repertoire consists of 200,000 to 250,000 clones, with approximately 81% occurring once and the leading ten covering around 3%. Germline V CDR1 and CDR2: SGDLS, YYNGEE. Unmatched junction bases numbered 9, after V lost 1 base and J lost 4 bases. CDR3 length equals 17 residues. The sample is drawn from a study of blood T cell repertoires in COVID-19. This chain links TRBV9 with TRBJ1-1, with 11 nucleotides matching TRBD1. Sequencing used peripheral blood. This receptor was taken from a man in his fifties who had recovered from COVID-19. CDR3 loop: CASSVSPGQGAFTEAFF. The CDR3 DNA is TGTGCCAGCAGCGTAAGCCCAGGACAGGGGGCCTTCACTGAAGCTTTCTTT.